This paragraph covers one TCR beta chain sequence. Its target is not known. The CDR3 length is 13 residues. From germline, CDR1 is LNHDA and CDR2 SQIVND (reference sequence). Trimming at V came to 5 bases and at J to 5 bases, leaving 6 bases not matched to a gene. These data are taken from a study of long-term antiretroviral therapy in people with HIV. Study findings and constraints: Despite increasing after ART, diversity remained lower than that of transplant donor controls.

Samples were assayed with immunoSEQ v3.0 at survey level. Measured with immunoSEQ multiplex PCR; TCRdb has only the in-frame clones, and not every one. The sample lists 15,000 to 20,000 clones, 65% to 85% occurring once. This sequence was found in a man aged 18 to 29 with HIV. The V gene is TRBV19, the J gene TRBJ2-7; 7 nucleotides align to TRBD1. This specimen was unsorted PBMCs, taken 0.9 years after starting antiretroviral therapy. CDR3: CASSAQTGNEQYV. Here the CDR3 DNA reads TGTGCCAGTAGTGCTCAGACAGGGAACGAGCAGTACGTC.